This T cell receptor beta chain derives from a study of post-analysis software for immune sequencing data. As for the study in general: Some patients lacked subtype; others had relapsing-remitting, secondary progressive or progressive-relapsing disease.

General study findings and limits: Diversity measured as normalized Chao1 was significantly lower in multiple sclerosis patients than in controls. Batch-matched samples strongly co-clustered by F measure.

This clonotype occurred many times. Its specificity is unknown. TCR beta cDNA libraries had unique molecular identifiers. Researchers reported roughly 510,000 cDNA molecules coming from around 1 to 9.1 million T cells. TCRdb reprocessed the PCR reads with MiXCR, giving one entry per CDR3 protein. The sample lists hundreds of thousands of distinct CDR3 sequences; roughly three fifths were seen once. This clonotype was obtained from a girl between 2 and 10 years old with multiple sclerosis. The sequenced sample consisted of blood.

The CDR3 DNA reads TGTGCCACCAGCAGAGATGTGGCGGCGGGGGCCAACGTCCTGACTTTC. The encoded protein is CATSRDVAAGANVLTF. The chain employs TRBV15 and TRBJ2-6, with D uncertain. V was pared by 0 bases and J by 4 bases, with 10 bases between. This CDR3 comprises 16 residues. CDR1 LNHNV and CDR2 YYDKDF come from the germline V gene (reference sequence).